This paragraph covers one T cell receptor (beta chain) sequence. Antigen specificity is unknown. These data originate in a study of T cell responses to AZD1222 COVID-19 vaccine. Some clones are missing from TCRdb's copy, which holds only in-frame ones; the method was immunoSEQ multiplex PCR. The sample carries fewer than 150,000 clones, approximately 90% recorded once. Second-dose recipients at about 4 or about 12 weeks were treated as one pooled group. General study results and limits: Only six or seven AZD1222 recipients were seropositive at baseline. Samples come after the peak T cell response, not at day 14. Most donors were white British and more were female, and clonal diversity was possibly underestimated.

The CDR3 sequence is 16 residues long. Trimming removed 0 bases from V and 2 bases from J, with 14 bases in between. CDR1 is MNHGY and CDR2 is SAAAGT in the germline V gene. The specimen comprised peripheral blood, sampled 28 days after the second AZD1222 dose. This clonotype originated in an adult who received the AZD1222 COVID-19 vaccine. This chain connects TRBV6-8 to TRBJ2-7, with D possibly being TRBD1 (6 bases). The CDR3 DNA is TGTGCCAGCAGTTACTCTGACAGGCCACCAACCTACGAGCAGTACTTC. Encoded protein: CASSYSDRPPTYEQYF.